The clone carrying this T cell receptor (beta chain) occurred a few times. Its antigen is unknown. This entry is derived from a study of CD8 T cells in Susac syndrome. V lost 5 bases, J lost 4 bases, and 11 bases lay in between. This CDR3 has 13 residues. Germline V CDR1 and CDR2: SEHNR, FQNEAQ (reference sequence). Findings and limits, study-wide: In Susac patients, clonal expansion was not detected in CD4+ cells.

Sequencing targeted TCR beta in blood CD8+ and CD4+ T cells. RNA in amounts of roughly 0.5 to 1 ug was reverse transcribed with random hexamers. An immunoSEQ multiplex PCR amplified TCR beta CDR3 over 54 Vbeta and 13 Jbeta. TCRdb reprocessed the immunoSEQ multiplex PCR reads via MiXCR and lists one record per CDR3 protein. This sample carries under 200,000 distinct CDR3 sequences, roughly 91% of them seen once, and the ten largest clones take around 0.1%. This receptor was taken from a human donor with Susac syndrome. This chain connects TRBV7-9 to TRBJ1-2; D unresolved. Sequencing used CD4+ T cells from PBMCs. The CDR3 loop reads CASSRGQIYGYTF. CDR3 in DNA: TGTGCCAGCAGCCGTGGGCAGATCTATGGCTACACCTTC.